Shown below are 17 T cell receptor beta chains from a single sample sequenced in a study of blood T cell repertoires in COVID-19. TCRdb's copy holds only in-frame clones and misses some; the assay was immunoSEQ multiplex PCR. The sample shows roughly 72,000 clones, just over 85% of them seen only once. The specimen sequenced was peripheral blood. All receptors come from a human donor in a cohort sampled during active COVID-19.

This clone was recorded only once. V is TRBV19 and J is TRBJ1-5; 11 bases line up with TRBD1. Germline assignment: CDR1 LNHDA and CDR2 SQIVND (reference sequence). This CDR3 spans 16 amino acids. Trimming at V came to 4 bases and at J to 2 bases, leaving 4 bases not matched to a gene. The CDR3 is CASSTDRGPGNQPQHF. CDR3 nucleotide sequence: TGTGCCAGTAGTACGGACAGGGGGCCTGGCAATCAGCCCCAGCATTTT.

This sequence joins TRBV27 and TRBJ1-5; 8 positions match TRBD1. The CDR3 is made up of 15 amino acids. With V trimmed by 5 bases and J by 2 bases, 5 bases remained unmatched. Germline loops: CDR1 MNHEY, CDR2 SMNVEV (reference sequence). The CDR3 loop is CASSGQGLGNQPQHF. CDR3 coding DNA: TGTGCCAGCAGTGGACAGGGCCTGGGCAATCAGCCCCAGCATTTT.

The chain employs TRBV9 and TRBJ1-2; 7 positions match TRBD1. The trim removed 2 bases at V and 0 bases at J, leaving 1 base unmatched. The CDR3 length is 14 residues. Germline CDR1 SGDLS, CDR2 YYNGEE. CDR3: CASSVGQSNYGYTF. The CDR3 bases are TGTGCCAGCAGCGTGGGACAGTCTAACTATGGCTACACCTTC.

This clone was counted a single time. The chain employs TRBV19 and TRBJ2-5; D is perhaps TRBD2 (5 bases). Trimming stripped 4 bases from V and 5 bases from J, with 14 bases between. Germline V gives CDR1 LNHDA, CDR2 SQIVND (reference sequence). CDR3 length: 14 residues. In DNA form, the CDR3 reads TGTGCCAGTAGTAGGAGGTTTCAATGGGAGACCCAGTACTTC. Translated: CASSRRFQWETQYF.

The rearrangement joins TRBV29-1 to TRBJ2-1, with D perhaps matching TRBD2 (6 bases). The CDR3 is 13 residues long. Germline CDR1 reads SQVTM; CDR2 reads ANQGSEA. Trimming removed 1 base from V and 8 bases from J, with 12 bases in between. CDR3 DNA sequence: TGCAGCGTTGAAGGGTGGCGGGGCGATGAGCAGTTCTTC. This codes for CSVEGWRGDEQFF.

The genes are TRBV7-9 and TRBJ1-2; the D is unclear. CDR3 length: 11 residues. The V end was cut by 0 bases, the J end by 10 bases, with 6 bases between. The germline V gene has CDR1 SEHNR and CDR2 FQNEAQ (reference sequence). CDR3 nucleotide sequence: TGTGCCAGCAGCTTAGCCTTTTACTACACCTTC. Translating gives CASSLAFYYTF.

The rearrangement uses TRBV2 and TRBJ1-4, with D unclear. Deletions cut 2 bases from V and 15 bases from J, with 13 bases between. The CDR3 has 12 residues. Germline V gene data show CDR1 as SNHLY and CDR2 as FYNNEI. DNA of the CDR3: TGTGCCAGCAGTGAAAGACCCGAAGAGGTGTTTTTT. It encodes CASSERPEEVFF.

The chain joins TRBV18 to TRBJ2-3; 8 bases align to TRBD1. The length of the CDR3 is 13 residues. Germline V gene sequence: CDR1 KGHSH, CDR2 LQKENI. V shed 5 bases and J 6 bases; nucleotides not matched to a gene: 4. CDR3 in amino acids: CASSGQGSDTQYF. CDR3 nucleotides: TGTGCCAGCTCAGGACAGGGTTCGGATACGCAGTATTTT.

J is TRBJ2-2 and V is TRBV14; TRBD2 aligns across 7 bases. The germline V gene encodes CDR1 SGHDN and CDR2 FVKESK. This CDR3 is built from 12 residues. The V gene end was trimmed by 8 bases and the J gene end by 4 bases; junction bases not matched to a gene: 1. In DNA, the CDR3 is TGTGCCAGCGGGAGGGTCACCGGGGAGCTGTTTTTT. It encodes CASGRVTGELFF.

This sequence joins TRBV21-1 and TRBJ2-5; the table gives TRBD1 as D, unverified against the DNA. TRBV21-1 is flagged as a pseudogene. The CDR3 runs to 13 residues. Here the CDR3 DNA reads TGTGCCAGCAGCCCAGATGCCTGGGAGACCCAGTACTTC. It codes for CASSPDAWETQYF.

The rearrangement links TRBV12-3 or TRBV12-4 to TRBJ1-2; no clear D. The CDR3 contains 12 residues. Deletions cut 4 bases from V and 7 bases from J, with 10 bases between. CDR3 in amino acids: CASSSTAGGYTF. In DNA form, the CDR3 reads TGTGCCAGCAGTTCTACTGCGGGTGGCTACACCTTC.

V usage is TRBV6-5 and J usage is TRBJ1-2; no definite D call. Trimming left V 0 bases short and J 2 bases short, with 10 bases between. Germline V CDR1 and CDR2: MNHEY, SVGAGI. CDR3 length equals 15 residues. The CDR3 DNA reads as TGTGCCAGCAGTTACTCGTTTACCGGGAACTATGGCTACACCTTC. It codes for CASSYSFTGNYGYTF.

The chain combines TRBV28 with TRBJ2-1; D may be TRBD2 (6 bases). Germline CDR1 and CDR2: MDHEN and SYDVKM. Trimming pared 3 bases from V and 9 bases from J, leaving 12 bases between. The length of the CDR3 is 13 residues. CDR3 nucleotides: TGTGCCAGCAGTTTTGGCGGGGTAAGTGAGCAGTTCTTC. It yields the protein CASSFGGVSEQFF.

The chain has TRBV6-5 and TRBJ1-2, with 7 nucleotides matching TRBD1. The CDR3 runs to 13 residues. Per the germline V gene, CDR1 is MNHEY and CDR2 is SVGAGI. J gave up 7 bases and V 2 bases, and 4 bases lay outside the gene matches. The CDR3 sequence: CASSYEGASGYTF. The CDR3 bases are TGTGCCAGCAGTTACGAGGGGGCAAGTGGCTACACCTTC.

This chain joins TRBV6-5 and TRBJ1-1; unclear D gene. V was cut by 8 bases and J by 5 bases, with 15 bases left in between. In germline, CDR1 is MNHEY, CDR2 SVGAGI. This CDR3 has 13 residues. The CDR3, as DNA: TGTGCCAGCGGAGGTGACTTGAGGACTGAAGCTTTCTTT. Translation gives CASGGDLRTEAFF.

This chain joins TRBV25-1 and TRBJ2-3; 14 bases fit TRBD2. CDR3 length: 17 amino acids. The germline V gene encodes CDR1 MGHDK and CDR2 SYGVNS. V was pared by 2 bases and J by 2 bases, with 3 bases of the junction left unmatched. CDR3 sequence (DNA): TGTGCCAGCAGTGAAATGGGACTAGCGGGGGCCACAGATACGCAGTATTTT. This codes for CASSEMGLAGATDTQYF.

The DNA of the CDR3 is TGCGCCAGCAGCTTGATAGCGGGAGGCCCTAGCACAGATACGCAGTATTTT. Residues: CASSLIAGGPSTDTQYF. V is TRBV5-1 and J is TRBJ2-3; 10 nucleotides match TRBD2. This CDR3 region has 17 residues. Germline V gives CDR1 SGHRS, CDR2 YFSETQ. Trimming at V came to 1 base and at J to 0 bases, leaving 5 bases not matched to a gene.